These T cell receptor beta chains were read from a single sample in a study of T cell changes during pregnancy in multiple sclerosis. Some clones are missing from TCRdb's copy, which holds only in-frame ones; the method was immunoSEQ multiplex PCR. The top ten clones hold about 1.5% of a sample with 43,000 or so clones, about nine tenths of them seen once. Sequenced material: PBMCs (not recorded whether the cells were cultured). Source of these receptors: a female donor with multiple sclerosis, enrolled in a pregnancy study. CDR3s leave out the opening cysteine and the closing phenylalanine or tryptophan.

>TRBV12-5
ASGLPQGEAF
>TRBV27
ASSRNPGPGGYEQY
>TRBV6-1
AIQSTHQKNTEAF
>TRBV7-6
ASSLGEEDIQY
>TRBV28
ASRTGGPPYEQY
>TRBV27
ASRRGNTIY
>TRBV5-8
ASSLGVREAF
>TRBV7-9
ASSPEASTDTQY
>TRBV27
ASSLIGGAAYEQY
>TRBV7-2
ASSSGMNTEAF
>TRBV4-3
ASSQQYPMGELF
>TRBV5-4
ASSLGSSIGGTEAF
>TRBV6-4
ASSQGGTWNYGYT
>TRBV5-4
ASSRKDGPYEQY
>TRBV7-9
ASSLAVYEQY
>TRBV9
ASTDRAGLGTDTQY
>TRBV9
ASSVGGGYTDTQY
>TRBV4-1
ASSQISSDYT
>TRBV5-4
ASSPRQGASYEQY
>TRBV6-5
ASSYSLAAYNEQF
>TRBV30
AWSPHGTSTDTQY
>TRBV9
ASSVRGSSSYEQY
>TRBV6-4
ASSEKQGGGNEQF
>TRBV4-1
ASSSQRSSYEQY
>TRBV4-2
ASSQNRQGGGEKLF
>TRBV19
ASSMETGSFGSQPQH
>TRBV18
ASSPKEGIRGTDTQY
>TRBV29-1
SVDFSGASGSPYNEQF
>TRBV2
ASGQGAGNTIY
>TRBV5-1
ASSRQGGSSYEQY
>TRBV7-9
ASSTWTSGGGYNEQF
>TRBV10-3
AITTDPGRPQH
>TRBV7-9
ASSCPRESSPRSYNEQF
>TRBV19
ASRMRSGSVPDTQY
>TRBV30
AWSVGAGDTQY
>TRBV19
ASSMAGRGYT
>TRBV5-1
ASSPSGSGNTIY
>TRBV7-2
ASSLRTGNQPQH
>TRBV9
ASSVAPSGQETQY